These 25 T cell receptor beta chains originate from one sample sequenced in a study of T cell repertoires in cytomegalovirus infection. MiXCR, run by TCRdb on the reads, gives a single entry per CDR3 protein. The data hold 250,000 to 300,000 distinct CDR3 sequences, with about 26% observed a single time. Source material: PBMCs. The receptors come from a human donor in good health (CMV status not recorded). Some clones in this sample may be carry-over from other donors' samples.

This chain connects TRBV5-1 to TRBJ1-1; D is possibly TRBD1 (5 bases). The germline V gene encodes CDR1 SGHRS and CDR2 YFSETQ. There are 14 residues in the CDR3. V shed 2 bases and J shed 4 bases, with 12 bases lying between them. The CDR3 is CASSLLGVGTEAFF. DNA of the CDR3: TGCGCCAGCAGCTTACTAGGGGTTGGCACTGAAGCTTTCTTT.

This clonotype was counted only a few times. The chain combines TRBV20-1 with TRBJ1-5; TRBD1 aligns across 8 bases. The CDR3 length is 14 residues. Losses at the gene ends were 0 bases for V and 9 bases for J; bases not matched to a gene: 7. CDR1 is DFQATT, CDR2 SNEGSKA, per germline (reference sequence). The CDR3, as DNA: TGCAGTGCTAGAGATCGGACAGGGAATGGGCCCCAGCATTTT. It encodes CSARDRTGNGPQHF.

In its sample, this clonotype was seen many times. The chain has TRBV25-1 and TRBJ1-1; D is unresolved. V was clipped by 4 bases and J by 0 bases, with 9 bases between them. Germline V gene sequence: CDR1 MGHDK, CDR2 SYGVNS. CDR3 length: 14 residues. The CDR3 nucleotides are TGTGCCAGCAGTGTGGACGGGGTGAACACTGAAGCTTTCTTT. It yields the protein CASSVDGVNTEAFF. Looking up the rest from reference TRBV25-1 and TRBJ1-1 gives the full variable domain: EADIYQTPRYLVIGTGKKITLECSQTMGHDKMYWYQQDPGMELHLIHYSYGVNSTEKGDLSSESTVSRIRTEHFPLTLESARPSHTSQYLCASSVDGVNTEAFFGQGTRLTVV.

This clonotype was counted at least ten times. The chain couples TRBV6-2 or TRBV6-3 to TRBJ2-3, with TRBD1 matching 9 bases. This CDR3 spans 15 amino acids. Germline-derived CDR1 and CDR2 are MNHEY and SVGEGT. Trimming removed 6 bases from V and 3 bases from J; junction bases left unmatched: 7. The CDR3 bases are TGTGCCAGCAGCCTATCCGGGACAGGGACAGATACGCAGTATTTT. Translated, it gives CASSLSGTGTDTQYF.

Only a few counts were recorded for this clonotype. This sequence joins TRBV6-5 and TRBJ2-3; TRBD1 might be the D (6 bases). This CDR3 spans 15 amino acids. From germline, CDR1 is MNHEY and CDR2 SVGAGI. V was pared by 4 bases and J by 7 bases, with 18 bases between. The CDR3 bases are TGTGCCAGCAGTTCCCCCACAGGGTGGGCTAATACGCAGTATTTT. Protein sequence: CASSSPTGWANTQYF.

The genes are TRBV7-2 and TRBJ1-4; D is uncertain. The V and J ends lost 6 bases and 3 bases respectively, with 14 bases between them. CDR3 length: 15 amino acids. Germline-derived CDR1 and CDR2 are SGHTA and FQGNSA. The CDR3 is CASRTQRPPNEKLFF. As DNA, the CDR3 is TGTGCCAGCAGGACCCAAAGGCCTCCTAATGAAAAACTGTTTTTT.

In its sample, this clonotype was seen many times. V is TRBV7-2 and J is TRBJ2-3; D call uncertain. V lost 0 bases and J 4 bases, leaving 5 bases between the germline ends. Germline values: CDR1 SGHTA, CDR2 FQGNSA. The CDR3 covers 13 residues. CDR3 in DNA: TGTGCCAGCAGCTTAGCGCGGTCAGATACGCAGTATTTT. Its protein is CASSLARSDTQYF.

The CDR3 region is CASRIGTGITRGYNEQFF. CDR3 DNA sequence: TGTGCCAGCAGGATTGGGACAGGGATCACTCGGGGCTACAATGAGCAGTTCTTC. The genes are TRBV27 and TRBJ2-1; 9 bases align to TRBD1. This CDR3 contains 18 residues. The ends lost 6 bases at V and 3 bases at J; junction bases unmatched: 15. Looked up from germline, CDR1 is MNHEY and CDR2 is SMNVEV (reference sequence).

This clonotype has more than one count but fewer than ten. The chain employs TRBV20-1 and TRBJ1-1, with 8 positions matching TRBD1. The germline V gene encodes CDR1 DFQATT and CDR2 SNEGSKA (reference sequence). Trimming removed 0 bases from V and 4 bases from J; junction bases left unmatched: 7. The CDR3 is 15 amino acids. The CDR3 DNA sequence: TGCAGTGCTAGAGATCGAAAACAGGGGGTCACTGAAGCTTTCTTT. Amino acids: CSARDRKQGVTEAFF.

This clonotype was seen more than once but under ten times. V gene TRBV28 combines with J gene TRBJ2-1; 8 bases are a match to TRBD2. Germline assignment: CDR1 MDHEN and CDR2 SYDVKM. The CDR3 is 14 residues long. V lost 6 bases to trimming and J lost 7 bases; unmatched junction nucleotides: 8. CDR3 sequence reads: CASSPPGTRNEQFF. In nucleotides, the CDR3 is TGTGCCAGCAGCCCCCCCGGGACTAGGAATGAGCAGTTCTTC.

CDR3 coding DNA: TGTGCCAGCAGTTTAGCTCTAGCGGGAGATACAGAGACCCAGTACTTC. It is translated as CASSLALAGDTETQYF. The rearrangement links TRBV12-3 or TRBV12-4 to TRBJ2-5; 10 bases line up with TRBD2. With V trimmed by 0 bases and J by 4 bases, 5 bases remained unmatched. The CDR3 has 16 residues.

This clonotype occurred a few times. The V and J genes are TRBV28 and TRBJ2-3, with 11 positions matching TRBD2. Trimming removed 3 bases from V and 6 bases from J; junction bases left unmatched: 8. CDR3 size: 16 residues. Germline lookup yields CDR1 MDHEN and CDR2 SYDVKM. The chain's CDR3 is CASSFRLAGRADTQYF. For the CDR3, the DNA is TGTGCCAGCAGTTTTAGACTAGCGGGGCGGGCGGATACGCAGTATTTT.

This clonotype was seen ten or more times. The CDR3 here is CASSSVGGTGNTIYF. CDR3 DNA: TGTGCCAGCAGCTCCGTCGGGGGCACTGGAAACACCATATATTTT. The chain is built from TRBV7-2 and TRBJ1-3, with D possibly being TRBD1 (6 bases). This CDR3 has 15 residues. Trimming cost V 4 bases and J 2 bases, with 12 bases left between them. Germline CDR1 SGHTA, CDR2 FQGNSA.

J is TRBJ2-7 and V is TRBV7-4; D is possibly TRBD1 (5 bases). This CDR3 has 11 amino acids. Germline CDR1 SGHVT, CDR2 SQSDAQ. Trimming shortened V by 1 base and J by 10 bases, and 8 bases separated the two germline ends. The CDR3 loop reads CASSLGQGQYF. CDR3 sequence (DNA): TGTGCCAGCAGCTTAGGTCAGGGACAGTACTTC.

Turning to this clonotype: It may be a read error: a sequence one base away is much more abundant. In this CDR3 the conserved last residue, phenylalanine or tryptophan, is missing, so a read error is likely. The chain joins TRBV7-2 to TRBJ1-5; 8 nucleotides match TRBD1. J was trimmed by 4 bases and V by 5 bases; bases with no gene match: 7. CDR1 is SGHTA, CDR2 FQGNSA, per germline. The CDR3 totals 15 residues. CDR3 nucleotides: TGTGCCAGCAGCCTCCGGACAGGGTGGAATCAGCCCCAGCATTTG. Protein product: CASSLRTGWNQPQHL.

This clonotype was counted at least ten times. The chain has TRBV7-2 and TRBJ2-7; 10 nucleotides align to TRBD1. This CDR3 spans 17 amino acids. V was pared by 4 bases and J by 0 bases, with 9 bases of the junction left unmatched. CDR1 is SGHTA, CDR2 FQGNSA, per germline. CDR3 loop: CASSSWGTGAISYEQYF. In DNA form, the CDR3 reads TGTGCCAGCAGCTCATGGGGGACAGGGGCCATCTCCTACGAGCAGTACTTC.

V is TRBV28 and J is TRBJ2-5, with a tentative D call TRBD1 (6 bases). Deletions cut 8 bases from V and 5 bases from J, with 12 bases between. The CDR3 totals 12 residues. Germline CDR1 is MDHEN and CDR2 is SYDVKM. The CDR3 DNA is TGTGCCAGCCAGGGGTCGCGGGAGACCCAGTACTTC. Encoded protein: CASQGSRETQYF.

The CDR3 DNA sequence: TGTGCCAGCAGCTTAGGGGACAGGGGTTATAGGGAGCAGTACGTC. Encoded protein: CASSLGDRGYREQYV. The chain joins TRBV7-2 to TRBJ2-7; the match to TRBD1 covers 10 bases. CDR3 length equals 15 residues. The germline V gene has CDR1 SGHTA and CDR2 FQGNSA. Unmatched junction bases numbered 7, after V lost 1 base and J lost 7 bases.

The chain couples TRBV6-6 to TRBJ2-3, with D perhaps matching TRBD1 (5 bases). Trimming cost V 8 bases and J 2 bases, with 20 bases left between them. Germline V gene sequence: CDR1 MNHNY, CDR2 SVGAGI (reference sequence). There are 16 residues in the CDR3. CDR3 loop: CASPERGKSPTDTQYF. CDR3 DNA sequence: TGTGCCAGCCCGGAAAGGGGAAAGTCTCCCACAGATACGCAGTATTTT.

The chain recombines TRBV28 with TRBJ2-6; TRBD1 matches 8 bases. Trimming took 5 bases from V and 0 from J; bases not matched to a gene: 9. Germline assignment: CDR1 MDHEN and CDR2 SYDVKM. CDR3 length equals 18 residues. CDR3 sequence reads: CASSGSTGESSGANVLTF. CDR3 in DNA: TGTGCCAGCAGTGGCTCGACAGGGGAGAGCTCTGGGGCCAACGTCCTGACTTTC. Filled out from reference TRBV28 and TRBJ2-6, the complete variable domain reads DVKVTQSSRYLVKRTGEKVFLECVQDMDHENMFWYRQDPGLGLRLIYFSYDVKMKEKGDIPEGYSVSREKKERFSLILESASTNQTSMYLCASSGSTGESSGANVLTFGAGSRLTVL.

The chain uses TRBV7-8 and TRBJ2-3, with no clear D. Per the germline V gene, CDR1 is SGHVS and CDR2 is FQNEAQ. Trimming pared 3 bases from V and 1 base from J, leaving 8 bases between. This CDR3 has 14 amino acids. The CDR3 DNA sequence: TGTGCCAGCAGCTTTGGTAGGGGCACAGATACGCAGTATTTT. This codes for CASSFGRGTDTQYF.

At least ten counts were recorded for this clonotype. The chain carries TRBV7-2 and TRBJ1-5; D is ambiguous. The length of the CDR3 is 13 residues. Germline V gene sequence: CDR1 SGHTA, CDR2 FQGNSA. Trimming left V 6 bases short and J 0 bases short, with 6 bases between. The CDR3 coding sequence is TGTGCCAGCAGGGGTAATAGCAATCAGCCCCAGCATTTT. It encodes CASRGNSNQPQHF.

This rearrangement joins TRBV5-1 to TRBJ1-1; D might be TRBD1 (5 bases). The CDR3 consists of 14 residues. Trimming pared 4 bases from V and 1 base from J, leaving 11 bases between. Per germline, CDR1 SGHRS and CDR2 YFSETQ. DNA of the CDR3: TGCGCCAGCAGCGGCCTGGGGGGGAACACTGAAGCTTTCTTT. This codes for CASSGLGGNTEAFF.

V usage is TRBV7-1 and J usage is TRBJ2-1; D unresolved. TRBV7-1 is annotated as an ORF whose role is uncertain. The CDR3 has 14 amino acids. Trimming took off 5 bases at V and 8 bases at J, with 16 bases between the two ends. The chain's CDR3 is CASSPPLGTDEQFF. In DNA, the CDR3 is TGTGCCAGCAGCCCACCCTTAGGTACGGATGAGCAGTTCTTC.

This clonotype was picked up a small number of times. DNA of the CDR3: TGCAGTGCTAGAGATGTGGGGGTATTCCGACGGAACACTGAAGCTTTCTTT. Amino acids: CSARDVGVFRRNTEAFF. The V call is TRBV20-1, the J call TRBJ1-1; possibly TRBD1 for D (5 bases). The CDR3 length is 17 residues. The germline V gene encodes CDR1 DFQATT and CDR2 SNEGSKA (reference sequence). The ends were cut back, 0 bases at V and 1 base at J, with 18 bases in the middle.